Below are 15 T cell receptor beta chains sequenced from a single sample in a study of naive and memory T cell subsets. The SP2 primer and nested alpha and beta constant region primers amplified ligated cDNA in four rounds. TCRdb processed the 5' RACE reads anew with MiXCR; each CDR3 protein has one entry. The sample holds around 30,000 distinct CDR3 sequences; 16% are singletons and the top ten take roughly 2.6%. A UMI-containing oligonucleotide was joined by 3' ligation to the TCR cDNA template. All receptors come from a female donor in good health.

In this sample, this clonotype turned up many times. V is TRBV6-5 and J is TRBJ1-1; tentatively, D is TRBD1 (5 bases). Germline V lookup: CDR1 MNHEY, CDR2 SVGAGI. The CDR3 has 13 residues. V was cut by 4 bases and J by 1 base, with 7 bases left in between. This CDR3 is CASSLTGNTEAFF. The DNA of the CDR3 is TGTGCCAGCAGTTTAACAGGGAACACTGAAGCTTTCTTT.

The V call is TRBV27, the J call TRBJ1-4; TRBD1 agrees at 9 bases. From germline, CDR1 is MNHEY and CDR2 SMNVEV (reference sequence). The trim removed 2 bases at V and 8 bases at J, leaving 6 bases unmatched. This CDR3 region has 15 residues. In DNA form, the CDR3 reads TGTGCCAGCAGTTTAGCAGGGACAGGGAGGGAAAAACTGTTTTTT. The encoded protein is CASSLAGTGREKLFF.

The chain uses TRBV5-1 and TRBJ1-2, with unresolved D. The CDR3 has 13 amino acids. Trimming took off 1 base at V and 3 bases at J, with 7 bases between the two ends. Germline V CDR1 and CDR2: SGHRS, YFSETQ. The DNA of the CDR3 is TGCGCCAGCAGCTTGTTGGGTGACTATGGCTACACCTTC. It is translated as CASSLLGDYGYTF. Based on the CDR3 plus reference TRBV5-1 and TRBJ1-2, the full variable domain is KAGVTQTPRYLIKTRGQQVTLSCSPISGHRSVSWYQQTPGQGLQFLFEYFSETQRNKGNFPGRFSGRQFSNSRSEMNVSTLELGDSALYLCASSLLGDYGYTFGSGTRLTVV.

This clonotype was counted only a few times. The rearrangement uses TRBV6-5 and TRBJ2-3; 9 bases line up with TRBD2. Unmatched junction bases numbered 7, after V lost 2 bases and J lost 4 bases. Germline V lookup: CDR1 MNHEY, CDR2 SVGAGI. The length of the CDR3 is 16 residues. CDR3 nucleotide sequence: TGTGCCAGCAGTTACGCGGCTAGCGGGGTGTCAGATACGCAGTATTTT. The encoded protein is CASSYAASGVSDTQYF.

This clonotype was detected ten times or more. The chain links TRBV2 to TRBJ2-1; D is possibly TRBD2 (6 bases). Germline V gene data show CDR1 as SNHLY and CDR2 as FYNNEI. The CDR3 loop spans 15 amino acids. Trimming stripped 3 bases from V and 3 bases from J, with 12 bases between. CDR3 region: CASSDRPGGYNEQFF. The CDR3 DNA sequence: TGTGCCAGCAGTGACCGCCCCGGGGGCTACAATGAGCAGTTCTTC.

This clonotype was counted at least ten times. The chain carries TRBV10-2 and TRBJ2-5, with TRBD2 matching over 8 bases. Per the germline V gene, CDR1 is WSHSY and CDR2 is SAAADI. The CDR3 sequence is 15 residues long. V lost 3 bases and J lost 2; bases outside the gene matches: 5. This CDR3 reads CASSDTAGVQETQYF. CDR3 bases: TGCGCCAGCAGTGACACAGCGGGGGTGCAAGAGACCCAGTACTTC.

In its sample, this clonotype is medium-sized. The chain joins TRBV29-1 to TRBJ1-1; D unresolved. The germline gives CDR1 SQVTM, CDR2 ANQGSEA. The CDR3 extends over 14 amino acids. The V end lost 6 bases, the J end lost 1 base, and 15 bases lay between the germline ends. The DNA for the CDR3 is TGCAGCGTGGACCGTCGGGGAAGGAACACTGAAGCTTTCTTT. Translation gives CSVDRRGRNTEAFF.

The table lists this clonotype with a few counts. The V gene is TRBV10-3, the J gene TRBJ2-7; a possible D gene is TRBD1 (5 bases). This CDR3 has 14 amino acids. V was pared by 0 bases and J by 2 bases, with 8 bases between. Germline CDR1 is ENHRY and CDR2 is SYGVKD. The CDR3 loop is CAISESGVAYEQYF. CDR3 in DNA: TGTGCCATCAGTGAGTCAGGGGTTGCCTACGAGCAGTACTTC.

The chain combines TRBV12-5 with TRBJ2-6, with a weak D call TRBD2 (6 bases). CDR1 is LGHNT and CDR2 is FRNRAP in the germline V gene. CDR3 length equals 13 residues. Trimming left V 9 bases short and J 1 base short, with 7 bases between. The CDR3 reads CASAGSGANVLTF. CDR3 DNA sequence: TGTGCTAGCGCGGGGTCTGGGGCCAACGTCCTGACTTTC.

The chain couples TRBV7-9 to TRBJ1-2, with D hard to call. In germline, CDR1 is SEHNR, CDR2 FQNEAQ (reference sequence). The V and J ends lost 3 bases and 2 bases respectively, with 1 base between them. This CDR3 has 11 amino acids. The CDR3 DNA reads as TGTGCCAGCAGCTTCAACTATGGCTACACCTTC. The encoded protein is CASSFNYGYTF.

The sample holds a few counts of this clonotype. V usage is TRBV20-1 and J usage is TRBJ1-1; 8 nucleotides align to TRBD1. Germline CDR1 reads DFQATT; CDR2 reads SNEGSKA (reference sequence). CDR3 size: 14 residues. V shed 4 bases, J shed 5 bases, and the junction held 9 bases outside the gene matches. CDR3 nucleotide sequence: TGCAGTGCTACCCCGGACAGGGTACGGACTGAAGCTTTCTTT. This encodes CSATPDRVRTEAFF.

This sequence joins TRBV5-1 and TRBJ2-1, with D perhaps assigned TRBD1 or TRBD2 (5 bases each). Trimming shortened V by 0 bases and J by 1 base, and 14 bases separated the two germline ends. The CDR3 sequence is 17 residues long. Germline V CDR1 and CDR2: SGHRS, YFSETQ. The CDR3 region has the DNA TGCGCCAGCAGCTTGGCTCAAGGGACCCTTTCCTACAATGAGCAGTTCTTC. It codes for CASSLAQGTLSYNEQFF. Looking up the rest from reference TRBV5-1 and TRBJ2-1 gives the full variable domain: KAGVTQTPRYLIKTRGQQVTLSCSPISGHRSVSWYQQTPGQGLQFLFEYFSETQRNKGNFPGRFSGRQFSNSRSEMNVSTLELGDSALYLCASSLAQGTLSYNEQFFGPGTRLTVL.

This clonotype was seen repeatedly, ten times or more. V is TRBV20-1 and J is TRBJ1-2; D remains ambiguous. Germline loops: CDR1 DFQATT, CDR2 SNEGSKA (reference sequence). V was cut by 5 bases and J by 8 bases, with 21 bases left in between. The CDR3 loop spans 14 amino acids. In nucleotides, the CDR3 is TGCAGTGCTTCGTCTAGCGGCCTGTCTTACGGCTACACCTTC. It encodes CSASSSGLSYGYTF.

This clonotype was counted between two and nine times. The J gene is TRBJ2-3, the V gene TRBV9, with 7 bases that match TRBD2. Germline trimming cut 4 bases from V and 6 bases from J; bases unmatched to any gene: 11. This CDR3 is built from 15 residues. CDR1 and CDR2 (germline): SGDLS, YYNGEE. Written as DNA, the CDR3 is TGTGCCAGCAGCATCCGAGGACTAGTTTCGGATACGCAGTATTTT. It is translated as CASSIRGLVSDTQYF.

This clonotype was found a few times. The chain links TRBV29-1 to TRBJ2-3; 10 bases match TRBD2. Germline V gives CDR1 SQVTM, CDR2 ANQGSEA. The CDR3 spans 15 residues. Trimming cost V 3 bases and J 5 bases; bases outside gene matches: 8. DNA for the CDR3: TGCAGCGTTGATGGCAGCGGGGGGGCCATAGATACGCAGTATTTT. This codes for CSVDGSGGAIDTQYF.